This TCR beta chain was sequenced in a study of OX40 agonist ivuxolimab in advanced cancers. Broader study findings: CD8+ T cells were the subset that, on average, had more expanded clones than CD4+.

TCRdb's copy holds only in-frame clones and misses some; the assay was immunoSEQ multiplex PCR. The table shows about 100,000 clones, with more than 85% occurring only once. As regards this clone: Its specificity is not known.

The V gene lost 0 bases and the J gene lost 9 bases, with 18 bases spanning the gap. CDR1 and CDR2 from the germline V gene are SEHNR and FQNEAQ (reference sequence). There are 16 residues in the CDR3. V usage is TRBV7-9 and J usage is TRBJ2-1; D tentatively reads TRBD1 or TRBD2 (6 bases each). The TCR was taken from an adult with an advanced solid tumor such as melanoma, head and neck, liver or kidney cancer. Sequencing used CD4+ or CD8+ T cells sorted from blood, obtained in a trial of the OX40 agonist ivuxolimab. CDR3 coding DNA: TGTGCCAGCAGCTTAGCGGGGGGCCCAGGGGTTACTGAGCAGTTCTTC. This gives the protein CASSLAGGPGVTEQFF.